These T cell receptor beta chains were read from a single sample in a study of beta chain features in type 1 diabetes. TCRdb keeps only in-frame clones here, not all; method: immunoSEQ multiplex PCR. The table lists hundreds of thousands of clones, more than 13% of them singletons. The specimen was naive CD4+ T cells from blood. The receptors derive from a man younger than 30 with type 1 diabetes. The CDR3 runs from the conserved cysteine through the conserved F or W. A D gene is named only where the DNA matches it firmly. Some rows have no size entry. The others give once, few or many, or a class for an expanded clone.

D gene,J gene,V gene,clone size,CDR3 DNA,CDR3 protein
TRBD2,TRBJ2-5,TRBV30,.,TGTGCCTGGAGCGAGGGACTAGCGGAAGAGACCCAGTACTTC,CAWSEGLAEETQYF
.,TRBJ2-1,TRBV5-1,few,TGCGCCAGCGGTTCCGGGGGAAAATACAATGAGCAGTTCTTC,CASGSGGKYNEQFF
.,TRBJ2-5,TRBV5-1,few,TGCGCCAGCAGCTTGGACAGGGAAGAGACCCAGTACTTC,CASSLDREETQYF
.,TRBJ1-2,TRBV2,.,TGTGCCAGCAGTCTGGAAAAAGTTAACTATGGCTACACCTTC,CASSLEKVNYGYTF
.,TRBJ1-1,TRBV7-9,.,TGTGCCAGAAGGGGCTGGACTGAAGCTTTCTTT,CARRGWTEAFF
.,TRBJ2-4,TRBV23-1,.,TGCGCCAGCAGTCAAGGTTGGAGAAGGAAAGCCAAAAACATTCAGTACTTC,CASSQGWRRKAKNIQYF
.,TRBJ1-5,TRBV30,.,TGTGCCTGGAGTGTACGGGCTAATCAGCCCCAGCATTTT,CAWSVRANQPQHF
.,TRBJ1-1,TRBV7-9,few,TGTGCCAGCAGCTTTTCGCCGGACGTTGAAGCTTTCTTT,CASSFSPDVEAFF
TRBD2,TRBJ2-7,TRBV29-1,few,TGCAGCGGCCAGAGGTCTAGCGGCGACGAGCAGTACTTC,CSGQRSSGDEQYF
.,TRBJ1-1,TRBV5-1,.,TGCGCCAGCAGCTTGGCTGGGGAAATGAACACTGAAGCTTTCTTT,CASSLAGEMNTEAFF
.,TRBJ2-1,TRBV30,few,TGTGCCTGGAGTGTGGGGCAGCTTTACAATGAGCAGTTCTTC,CAWSVGQLYNEQFF